This T cell receptor (beta chain) was sequenced in a study of blood T cell repertoires in COVID-19. Study context: COVID-19 samples from acute and convalescent phases originated in the United States, Italy and Spain. Nucleic acid was either cDNA or gDNA, and it came from T cells, B-cell-depleted T cells, or PBMCs.

Original analysis: By means of reference gene primer amplification, nucleated cell counts were estimated. Only in-frame clones appear in the TCRdb table, and some are missing; sequencing was by immunoSEQ multiplex PCR. V and J calls and clone size are given by that table; D and trimming were obtained from the DNA. The data hold tens of thousands of clones, with around 88% observed a single time. The germline V gene has CDR1 DFQATT and CDR2 SNEGSKA (reference sequence). The V end lost 7 bases, the J end lost 11 bases, and 14 bases lay between the germline ends. CDR3 length: 10 residues. This clonotype was sampled from a human donor in a cohort sampled during active COVID-19. The sample consisted of peripheral blood. The chain has TRBV20-1 and TRBJ1-1; no clear D gene. The CDR3 DNA follows: TGCAGTGTCCTTAACAAGTGGGCTTTCTTT. Protein product: CSVLNKWAFF.